This T cell receptor beta chain is from a study of STAT5B mutations in CD4+ large granular lymphocyte leukemia. Overall study findings and caveats: Higher CD4+ than CD8+ T-LGLL clonality might reflect small sample size. Top patient clones used TRBV06 genes more often: 8/27 versus 2/35 in controls.

Points on this clone: The antigen remains unidentified.

Buffy coats from healthy blood donors served as controls. CDR1 and CDR2 (germline): SGHTA, FQGNSA. The CDR3 contains 16 residues. J was trimmed by 7 bases and V by 5 bases; bases with no gene match: 9. Sequencing used immunoSEQ multiplex PCR; TCRdb keeps in-frame clones, though not all of them. This table holds around 21,000 clones, roughly 75% found once. The sample comprised CD4+ T cells from blood buffy coats. This receptor was obtained from a human donor in good health. This chain joins TRBV7-2 and TRBJ2-1, with 12 nucleotides matching TRBD2. The CDR3 sequence is CASSPLAGGGANEQFF. CDR3 in DNA: TGTGCCAGCAGCCCGCTAGCGGGAGGGGGTGCTAATGAGCAGTTCTTC.